This T cell receptor (beta chain) came from a study of OX40 agonist ivuxolimab in advanced cancers. Study context: The study enrolled dose-escalation patients with hepatocellular carcinoma, melanoma, renal cell or head and neck cancer. General observations from the study: With doses of 0.1-3.0 mg/kg, partial responders showed among the lowest clonal expansion.

This clone has a handful of counts. Its matching antigen is unknown. Assay: immunoSEQ multiplex PCR; the TCRdb copy retains only in-frame clones and omits some. The sample records roughly 67,000 clones, 80% to 90% being singletons. The sequence was collected from an adult with an advanced solid tumor such as melanoma, head and neck, liver or kidney cancer. Source: CD4+ or CD8+ T cells sorted from blood, taken in a trial of the OX40 agonist ivuxolimab.

The CDR3 sequence: CASSLAFGGSYNEQFF. The CDR3, as DNA: TGTGCCAGCAGCTTAGCGTTTGGCGGGTCCTACAATGAGCAGTTCTTC. The chain employs TRBV7-8 and TRBJ2-1, with D maybe TRBD2 (5 bases). The V gene lost 0 bases and the J gene lost 1 base, with 10 bases spanning the gap. The CDR3 is made up of 16 amino acids. Germline assignment: CDR1 SGHVS and CDR2 FQNEAQ.